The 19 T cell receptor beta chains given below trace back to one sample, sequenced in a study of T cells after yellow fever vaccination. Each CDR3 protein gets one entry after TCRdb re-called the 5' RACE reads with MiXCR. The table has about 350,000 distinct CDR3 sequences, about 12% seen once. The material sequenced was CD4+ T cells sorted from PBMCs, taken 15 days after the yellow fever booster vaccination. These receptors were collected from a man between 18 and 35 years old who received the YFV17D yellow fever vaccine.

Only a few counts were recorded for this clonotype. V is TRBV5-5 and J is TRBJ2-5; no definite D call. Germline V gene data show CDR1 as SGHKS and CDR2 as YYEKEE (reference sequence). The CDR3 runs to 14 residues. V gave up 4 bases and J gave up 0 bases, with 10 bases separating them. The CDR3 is CASSPEPNQETQYF. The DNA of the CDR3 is TGTGCCAGCAGCCCTGAGCCGAACCAAGAGACCCAGTACTTC.

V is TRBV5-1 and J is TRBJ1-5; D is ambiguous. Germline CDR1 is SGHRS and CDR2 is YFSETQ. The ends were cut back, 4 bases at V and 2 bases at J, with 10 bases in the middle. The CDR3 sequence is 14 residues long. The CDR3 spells CASSPNIGNQPQHF. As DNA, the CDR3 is TGCGCCAGCAGCCCAAACATCGGCAATCAGCCCCAGCATTTT.

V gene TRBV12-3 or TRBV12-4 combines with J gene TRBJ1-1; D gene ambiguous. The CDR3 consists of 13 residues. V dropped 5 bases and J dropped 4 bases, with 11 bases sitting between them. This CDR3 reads CASSRARGTEAFF. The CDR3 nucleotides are TGTGCCAGCAGTCGGGCCCGGGGCACTGAAGCTTTCTTT.

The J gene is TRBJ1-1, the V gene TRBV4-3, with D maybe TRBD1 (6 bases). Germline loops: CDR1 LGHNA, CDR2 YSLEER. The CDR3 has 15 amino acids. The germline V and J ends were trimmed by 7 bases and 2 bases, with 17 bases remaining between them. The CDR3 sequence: CASKTQGGPNTEAFF. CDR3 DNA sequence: TGCGCCAGCAAAACACAGGGAGGGCCTAACACTGAAGCTTTCTTT.

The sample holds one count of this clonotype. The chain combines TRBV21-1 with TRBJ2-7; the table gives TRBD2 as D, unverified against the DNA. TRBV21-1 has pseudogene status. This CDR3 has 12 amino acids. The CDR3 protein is CASSKEGREQYV. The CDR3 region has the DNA TGTGCCAGCAGCAAAGAGGGCCGCGAGCAGTACGTC.

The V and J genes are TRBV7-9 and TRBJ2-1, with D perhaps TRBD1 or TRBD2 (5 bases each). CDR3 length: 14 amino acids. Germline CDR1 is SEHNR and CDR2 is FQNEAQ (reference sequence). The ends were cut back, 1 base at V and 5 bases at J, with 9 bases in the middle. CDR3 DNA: TGTGCCAGCAGCTTAGATTGGGGGAACAATGAGCAGTTCTTC. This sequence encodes CASSLDWGNNEQFF.

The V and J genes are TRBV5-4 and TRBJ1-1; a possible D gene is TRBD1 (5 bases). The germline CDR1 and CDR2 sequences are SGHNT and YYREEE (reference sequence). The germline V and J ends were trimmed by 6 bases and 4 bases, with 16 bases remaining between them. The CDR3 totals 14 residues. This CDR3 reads CASTNPREATEAFF. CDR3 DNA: TGTGCCAGCACCAACCCCAGGGAGGCCACTGAAGCTTTCTTT.

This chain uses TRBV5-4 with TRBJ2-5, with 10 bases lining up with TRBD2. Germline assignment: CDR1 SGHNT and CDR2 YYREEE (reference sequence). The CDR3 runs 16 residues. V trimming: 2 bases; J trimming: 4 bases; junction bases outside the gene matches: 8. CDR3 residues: CASSLRETSGLETQYF. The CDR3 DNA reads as TGTGCCAGCAGCTTACGAGAGACTAGCGGGTTAGAGACCCAGTACTTC.

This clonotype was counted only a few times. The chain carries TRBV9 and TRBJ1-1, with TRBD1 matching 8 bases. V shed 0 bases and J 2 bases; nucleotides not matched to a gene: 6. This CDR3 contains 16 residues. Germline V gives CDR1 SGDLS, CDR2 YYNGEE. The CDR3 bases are TGTGCCAGCAGCGTAGATAGGACAGGGTCCAACACTGAAGCTTTCTTT. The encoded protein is CASSVDRTGSNTEAFF.

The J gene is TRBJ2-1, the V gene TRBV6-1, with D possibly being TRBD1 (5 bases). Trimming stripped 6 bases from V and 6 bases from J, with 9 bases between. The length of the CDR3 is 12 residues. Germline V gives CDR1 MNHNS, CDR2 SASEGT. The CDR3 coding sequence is TGTGCCAGCAGCTCACAGGTCAATGAGCAGTTCTTC. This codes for CASSSQVNEQFF.

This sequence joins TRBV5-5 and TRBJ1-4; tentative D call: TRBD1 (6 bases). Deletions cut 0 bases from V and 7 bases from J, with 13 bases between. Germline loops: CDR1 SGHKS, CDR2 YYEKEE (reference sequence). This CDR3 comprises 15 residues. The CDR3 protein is CASSLVPGAGEKLFF. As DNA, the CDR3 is TGTGCCAGCAGCTTGGTTCCGGGGGCTGGTGAAAAACTGTTTTTT.

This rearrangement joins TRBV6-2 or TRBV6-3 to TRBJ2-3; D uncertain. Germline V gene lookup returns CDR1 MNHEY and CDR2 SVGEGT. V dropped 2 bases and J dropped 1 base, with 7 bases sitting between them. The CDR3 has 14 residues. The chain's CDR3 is CASSYSWGTDTQYF. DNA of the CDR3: TGTGCCAGCAGTTACAGCTGGGGCACAGATACGCAGTATTTT.

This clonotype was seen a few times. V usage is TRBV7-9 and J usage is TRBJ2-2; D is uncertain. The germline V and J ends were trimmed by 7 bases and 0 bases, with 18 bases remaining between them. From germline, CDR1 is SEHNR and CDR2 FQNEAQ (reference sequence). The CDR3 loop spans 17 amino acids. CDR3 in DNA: TGTGCCAGCACCCCGGGTTCGGCGGATCCGAACACCGGGGAGCTGTTTTTT. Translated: CASTPGSADPNTGELFF.

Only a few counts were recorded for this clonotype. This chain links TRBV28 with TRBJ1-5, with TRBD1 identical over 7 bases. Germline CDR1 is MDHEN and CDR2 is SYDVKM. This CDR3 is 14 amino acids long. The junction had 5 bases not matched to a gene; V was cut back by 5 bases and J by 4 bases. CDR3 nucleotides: TGTGCCAGCAGTGTCGACAGGGCTAATCAGCCCCAGCATTTT. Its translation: CASSVDRANQPQHF.

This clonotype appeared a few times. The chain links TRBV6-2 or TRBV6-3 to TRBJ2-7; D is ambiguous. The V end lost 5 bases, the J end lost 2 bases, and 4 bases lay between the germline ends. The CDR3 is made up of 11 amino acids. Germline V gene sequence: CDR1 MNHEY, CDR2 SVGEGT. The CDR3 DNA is TGTGCCAGCAGTGACACCTACGAGCAGTACTTC. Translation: CASSDTYEQYF.

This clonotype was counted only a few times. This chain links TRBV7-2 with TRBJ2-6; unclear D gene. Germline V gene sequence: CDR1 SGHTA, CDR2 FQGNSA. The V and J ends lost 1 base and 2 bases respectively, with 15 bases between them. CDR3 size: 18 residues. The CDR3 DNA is TGTGCCAGCAGCTTAGATGGCTCGGGCAGGACTGGGGCCAACGTCCTGACTTTC. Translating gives CASSLDGSGRTGANVLTF.

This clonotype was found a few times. CDR3 sequence (DNA): TGCGCCAGCAGCCTAAGTGGGGGCTCAGGAAACACCATATATTTT. Translating it yields CASSLSGGSGNTIYF. The chain has TRBV4-3 and TRBJ1-3; D perhaps matches TRBD1 (6 bases). The CDR3 covers 15 residues. V lost 4 bases to trimming and J lost 4 bases, with 14 bases between them. Looked up from germline, CDR1 is LGHNA and CDR2 is YSLEER.

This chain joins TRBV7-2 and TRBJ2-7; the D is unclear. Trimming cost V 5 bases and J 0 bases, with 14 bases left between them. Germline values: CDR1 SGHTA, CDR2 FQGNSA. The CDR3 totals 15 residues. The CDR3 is CASSPTGYSSYEQYF. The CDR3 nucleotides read TGTGCCAGCAGCCCGACTGGGTACAGCTCCTACGAGCAGTACTTC.

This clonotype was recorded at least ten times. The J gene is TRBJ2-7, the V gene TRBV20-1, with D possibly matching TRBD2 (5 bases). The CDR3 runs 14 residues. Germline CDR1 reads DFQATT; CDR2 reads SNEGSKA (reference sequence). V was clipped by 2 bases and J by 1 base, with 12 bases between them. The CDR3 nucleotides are TGCAGTGCTAGAATGGCGACTAATTCCTACGAGCAGTACTTC. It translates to CSARMATNSYEQYF.